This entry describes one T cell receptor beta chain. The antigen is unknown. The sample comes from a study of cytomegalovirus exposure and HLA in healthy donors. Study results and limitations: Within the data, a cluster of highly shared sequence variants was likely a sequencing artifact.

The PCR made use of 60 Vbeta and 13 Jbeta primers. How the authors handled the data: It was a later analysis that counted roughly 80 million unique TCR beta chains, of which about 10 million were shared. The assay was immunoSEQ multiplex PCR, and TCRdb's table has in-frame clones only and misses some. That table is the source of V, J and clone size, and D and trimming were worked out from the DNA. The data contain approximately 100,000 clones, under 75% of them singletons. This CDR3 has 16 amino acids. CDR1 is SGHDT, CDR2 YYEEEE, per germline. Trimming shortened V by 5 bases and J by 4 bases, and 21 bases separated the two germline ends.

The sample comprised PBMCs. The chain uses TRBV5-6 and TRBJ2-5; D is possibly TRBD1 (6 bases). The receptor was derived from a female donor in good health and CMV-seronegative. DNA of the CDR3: TGTGCCAGCAGTTCTCGCCCGGACAGTTGGGGAGAGACCCAGTACTTC. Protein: CASSSRPDSWGETQYF.